Given below is one T cell receptor (beta chain) in context. This record comes from a study of Ad26.COV2.S vaccination and SARS-CoV-2 variants. As for treatment: roughly 18 received Ad26.COV2.S at low or high dose, single or two shots; about five received placebo; per-sample allocation not given. On day 63 after the first injection, vaccine and placebo recipients gave samples. An 18-55-year-old adult in Boston served as donor. The assay was immunoSEQ multiplex PCR, and TCRdb's table has in-frame clones only and misses some. The sample shows 350,000 to 550,000 clones, roughly 89% of them seen only once. The CDR3 contains 13 residues. From germline, CDR1 is SGHTA and CDR2 FQGNSA. V gave up 5 bases and J gave up 9 bases; unmatched junction bases: 5.

The receptor was isolated from a person between 18 and 60 years old who received the Ad26.COV2.S COVID-19 vaccine or a placebo. The chain joins TRBV7-2 to TRBJ2-1, with 9 bases matching TRBD2. This specimen consisted of peripheral blood, obtained in a trial of Ad26.COV2.S vaccine versus placebo. Written as DNA, the CDR3 is TGTGCCAGCAGCACCAGAGCGGGGGGTGAGCAGTTCTTC. This sequence encodes CASSTRAGGEQFF.